This is a list of T cell receptor beta chains from one sample in a study of graft-versus-host responses after intestinal transplantation. These receptors' antigens are unknown. Clones were read by immunoSEQ multiplex PCR, and TCRdb kept only the in-frame ones, dropping some. The data contain 93,000 or so clones, over 85% of them singletons. Sequenced here: unstimulated CD8+ T cells sorted from spleen or lymph node cells, sampled before intestinal transplant. The receptor set was obtained from a human donor who received an intestinal transplant. The CDR3 runs from the conserved cysteine through the conserved F or W. D genes are given only for firm matches. Clone size is not always given. Where it is, it says once, few, many or a class for expanded clones.

TRBV11-2	TRBJ2-3	NA	NA	TGTGCCAGCAGCTTAGGGCGTGGTCATACGCAGTATTTT	CASSLGRGHTQYF
TRBV9	TRBJ1-1	NA	NA	TGTGCCAGCAGCCCATGGGGGGGCACTGAAGCTTTCTTT	CASSPWGGTEAFF
TRBV19	TRBJ1-1	NA	NA	TGTGCCAGTAGTATCCTGAACACTGAAGCTTTCTTT	CASSILNTEAFF
TRBV19	TRBJ2-3	NA	NA	TGTGCCAGTAGTACCTTCGGGCAGGACACAGATACGCAGTATTTT	CASSTFGQDTDTQYF
TRBV19	TRBJ1-5	NA	NA	TGTGCCAGTAGTTTTGCCTTTGACGGGAATCAGCCCCAGCATTTT	CASSFAFDGNQPQHF
TRBV7-9	TRBJ2-7	NA	NA	TGTGCCAGCAGCCTGGACAGCTGGGAGCAGTACTTC	CASSLDSWEQYF
TRBV25-1	TRBJ1-3	NA	NA	TGTGCCAGCAGCTTGGGTTCTGGAAACACCATATATTTT	CASSLGSGNTIYF
TRBV5-1	TRBJ1-1	NA	NA	TGCGCCAGCAGTCCGAGGGGCATCGGGACTGAAGCTTTCTTT	CASSPRGIGTEAFF
TRBV6-5	TRBJ2-5	NA	TRBD2	TGTGCCAGCAGCCAGACTAGCGGGGGAAGGGAGACCCAGTACTTC	CASSQTSGGRETQYF
TRBV19	TRBJ2-1	NA	TRBD1	TGTGCCAGTAGTCCGACAGGGAATGAGCAGTTCTTC	CASSPTGNEQFF
TRBV7-2	TRBJ1-3	NA	NA	TGTGCCAGCAGCTTACCTGGAAACACCATATATTTT	CASSLPGNTIYF
TRBV4-1	TRBJ2-3	NA	TRBD2	TGCGCCAGCAGCCGAGGGAGGGGACTAGACACAGATACGCAGTATTTT	CASSRGRGLDTDTQYF
TRBV2	TRBJ2-7	NA	NA	TGTGCCAGCACCGTGGAGGGAATCTACGAGCAGTACTTC	CASTVEGIYEQYF
TRBV27	TRBJ2-3	NA	TRBD2	TGTGCCAGCAGTTTATCAGGACTAGCAGCTCCAGATACGCAGTATTTT	CASSLSGLAAPDTQYF
TRBV18	TRBJ1-1	few	NA	TGTGCCAGCTCAGATCAAGGGGAGAACACTGAAGCTTTCTTT	CASSDQGENTEAFF
TRBV5-1	TRBJ2-1	NA	NA	TGCGCCAGCAGCTTGGCCGGAAATGAGCAGTTCTTC	CASSLAGNEQFF
TRBV7-7	TRBJ1-5	NA	NA	TGTGCCAGCAGCCAGGGGACGGGTCAGCCCCAGCATTTT	CASSQGTGQPQHF
TRBV19	TRBJ2-1	NA	NA	TGTGCCAGTGGAACAGGGCTTACCTACAATGAGCAGTTCTTC	CASGTGLTYNEQFF
TRBV6-1	TRBJ2-3	NA	NA	TGTGCCAGCAAGGTCAGAGGGGGCACAGATACGCAGTATTTT	CASKVRGGTDTQYF
TRBV9	TRBJ2-5	NA	NA	TGTGCCAGCAGCGCCGGAGGTGGGGGCCCTCAAGAGACCCAGTACTTC	CASSAGGGGPQETQYF
TRBV30	TRBJ1-6	once	NA	TGTGCCTGGAGTGTATTCGCCCAGGAGTTCGATTCACCCCTCCACTTT	CAWSVFAQEFDSPLHF
TRBV11-1	TRBJ2-7	NA	NA	TGTGCCAGCAGCTTAGGACCAAGGGGTCTGAGCGACGAGCAGTACTTC	CASSLGPRGLSDEQYF
TRBV6-5	TRBJ2-3	NA	NA	TGTGCCAGCAGTGCGGCGGGTACGCAGTATTTT	CASSAAGTQYF
TRBV28	TRBJ1-5	NA	NA	TGTGCCAGCAGTTTTTTGGGGGCAGGTCAGCCCCAGCATTTT	CASSFLGAGQPQHF
TRBV7-9	TRBJ2-1	NA	TRBD2	TGTGCCAGCAGCTTAGTAGTAGCGGGGGCCCGGAATGAGCAGTTCTTC	CASSLVVAGARNEQFF
TRBV10-1	TRBJ1-3	NA	NA	TGCGCCAGCAGTGGACACTCTGGAAACACCATATATTTT	CASSGHSGNTIYF
TRBV27	TRBJ2-1	NA	TRBD2	TGTGCCAGCAGGCACGGGCTAGCGGGGGCACTATTATACAATGAGCAGTTCTTC	CASRHGLAGALLYNEQFF
TRBV5-1	TRBJ2-1	NA	NA	TGCGCCAGCAGCTTGGTCGGCGAGGAGCAGTTCTTC	CASSLVGEEQFF
TRBV27	TRBJ1-2	once	NA	TGTGCCAGCAGCTTATTTTCCGGGACCGGTGGCTACACCTTC	CASSLFSGTGGYTF
TRBV27	TRBJ2-1	once	NA	TGTGCCAGCAGTCTCAACAGAAACAATGAGCAGTTCTTC	CASSLNRNNEQFF
TRBV6-6	TRBJ1-6	NA	NA	TGTGCCAGCAGTTACTCACCAGGGGCTAATTCACCCCTCCACTTT	CASSYSPGANSPLHF
TRBV6-5	TRBJ2-7	NA	NA	TGTGCCAGCAGTGCCGAAGACGAAGGGTCCGAGCAGTACTTC	CASSAEDEGSEQYF
TRBV29-1	TRBJ2-2	NA	NA	TGCAGCGTTGTGTCCCAGGACAGCCTGACCACCGGGGAGCTGTTTTTT	CSVVSQDSLTTGELFF
TRBV4-1	TRBJ1-3	NA	NA	TGCGCCAGCAGCCTAGGGGGAAGCTCTGGAAACACCATATATTTT	CASSLGGSSGNTIYF
TRBV19	TRBJ2-1	NA	NA	TGTGCCAGTAGTATGAGTCAAGGGGTTAATGAGCAGTTCTTC	CASSMSQGVNEQFF
TRBV9	TRBJ1-2	NA	TRBD1	TGTGCCAGCAGCTCGCGGACAGGGGGTAACTATGGCTACACCTTC	CASSSRTGGNYGYTF
TRBV5-4	TRBJ2-2	NA	NA	TGTGCCAGCAGCAATGACTTAGTCGGGGAGCTGTTTTTT	CASSNDLVGELFF
TRBV15	TRBJ1-5	NA	TRBD1	TGTGCCATCGGCTCGACAGGGCATCAGCCCCAGCATTTT	CAIGSTGHQPQHF
TRBV20-1	TRBJ1-2	NA	NA	TGCAGTGCTAGAAGGGAGTATGGCTACACCTTC	CSARREYGYTF
TRBV5-6	TRBJ1-1	NA	NA	TGTGCCAGCAGCTCCCCACGAATTGACAGAAACACTGAAGCTTTCTTT	CASSSPRIDRNTEAFF
TRBV30	TRBJ2-4	NA	NA	TGTGCCAGCACAGGAGCCAAAAACATTCAGTACTTC	CASTGAKNIQYF
TRBV4-2	TRBJ2-5	NA	TRBD2	TGTGCCAGCAGCCACCTTTACCGGCGACTAGCGGGGCAAGAGACCCAGTACTTC	CASSHLYRRLAGQETQYF
TRBV7-9	TRBJ2-4	NA	NA	TGTGCCAGCAGCCCCCCCTTAGGGCTAGCCAAAAACATTCAGTACTTC	CASSPPLGLAKNIQYF
TRBV5-1	TRBJ1-1	NA	TRBD1	TGCGCCAGCAGCCAGGGGGACACTGAAGCTTTCTTT	CASSQGDTEAFF
TRBV5-1	TRBJ2-3	NA	TRBD2	TGCGCCAGCAGCTTGGGGGCCTTTAGGGACTACCAGAACACAGATACGCAGTATTTT	CASSLGAFRDYQNTDTQYF
TRBV4-1	TRBJ1-2	NA	NA	TGCGCCAGCAGCCAAGTGTGGGGGCAGGATGGCTACACCTTC	CASSQVWGQDGYTF
TRBV7-2	TRBJ2-7	few	TRBD1	TGTGCCAGCAGCTCACCCCGGGACAGTTACTACGAGCAGTACTTC	CASSSPRDSYYEQYF
TRBV18	TRBJ2-1	NA	TRBD2	TGTGCCAGCTCCGCTAGCGGGGCTGTATTTGAGCAGTTCTTC	CASSASGAVFEQFF
TRBV5-1	TRBJ2-7	NA	NA	TGCGCCAGCAGCTTGTTCAGCCCTGAGGGGGACGAGCAGTACTTC	CASSLFSPEGDEQYF
TRBV7-9	TRBJ2-7	NA	NA	TGTGCCAGCAGCCCGGGACCGGTCTCCTACGAGCAGTACTTC	CASSPGPVSYEQYF
TRBV2	TRBJ1-1	NA	NA	TGTGCCAGCAGTTTCGGGGAAAACTTGAACACTGAAGCTTTCTTT	CASSFGENLNTEAFF
TRBV10-2	TRBJ1-2	NA	NA	TGCGCCAGCAGTGAGTCTCCCGACTATGGCTACACCTTC	CASSESPDYGYTF